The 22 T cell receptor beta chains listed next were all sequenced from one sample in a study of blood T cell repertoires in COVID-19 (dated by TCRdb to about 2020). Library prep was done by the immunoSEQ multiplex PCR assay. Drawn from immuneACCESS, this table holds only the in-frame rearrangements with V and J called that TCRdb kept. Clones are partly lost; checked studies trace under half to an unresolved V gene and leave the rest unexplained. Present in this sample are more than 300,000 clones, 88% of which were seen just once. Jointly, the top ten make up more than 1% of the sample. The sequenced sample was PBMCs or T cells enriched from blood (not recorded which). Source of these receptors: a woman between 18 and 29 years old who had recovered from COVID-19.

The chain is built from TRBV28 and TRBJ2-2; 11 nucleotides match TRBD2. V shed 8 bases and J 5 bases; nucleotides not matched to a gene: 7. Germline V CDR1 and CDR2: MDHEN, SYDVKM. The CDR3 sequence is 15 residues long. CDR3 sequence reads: CASRSGGAGTGELFF. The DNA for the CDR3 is TGTGCCAGCCGTAGCGGGGGGGCAGGGACCGGGGAGCTGTTTTTT.

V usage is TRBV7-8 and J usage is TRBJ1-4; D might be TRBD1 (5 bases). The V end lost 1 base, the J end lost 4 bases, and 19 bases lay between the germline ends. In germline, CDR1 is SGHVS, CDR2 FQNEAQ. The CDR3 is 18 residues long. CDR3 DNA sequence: TGTGCCAGCAGCTTAGTCAGCCTGCCTGACAGACATAATGAAAAACTGTTTTTT. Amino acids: CASSLVSLPDRHNEKLFF.

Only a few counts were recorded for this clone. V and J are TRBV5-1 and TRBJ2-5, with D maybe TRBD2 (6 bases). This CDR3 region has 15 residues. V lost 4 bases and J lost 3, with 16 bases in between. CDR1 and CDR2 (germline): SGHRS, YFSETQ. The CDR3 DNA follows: TGCGCCAGCAGCCCCTTTGGGGGGTCGGAAGAGACCCAGTACTTC. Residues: CASSPFGGSEETQYF. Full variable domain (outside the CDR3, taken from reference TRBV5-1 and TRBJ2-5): KAGVTQTPRYLIKTRGQQVTLSCSPISGHRSVSWYQQTPGQGLQFLFEYFSETQRNKGNFPGRFSGRQFSNSRSEMNVSTLELGDSALYLCASSPFGGSEETQYFGPGTRLLVL.

Written as DNA, the CDR3 is TGTGCCTGGAGAGAAAGGGGGCTAAGGGAGCAGTACTTC. This translates into CAWRERGLREQYF. The chain recombines TRBV30 with TRBJ2-7; TRBD1 matches at 7 bases. V shed 3 bases and J 7 bases; nucleotides not matched to a gene: 9. The CDR3 runs to 13 residues. From germline, CDR1 is GTSNPN and CDR2 SVGIG (reference sequence).

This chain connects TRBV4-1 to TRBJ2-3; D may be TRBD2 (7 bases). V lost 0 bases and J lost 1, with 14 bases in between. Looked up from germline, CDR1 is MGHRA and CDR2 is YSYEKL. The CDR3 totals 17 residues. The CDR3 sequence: CASSQERWRGRTDTQYF. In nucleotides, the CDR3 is TGCGCCAGCAGCCAAGAACGATGGCGGGGGCGCACAGATACGCAGTATTTT.

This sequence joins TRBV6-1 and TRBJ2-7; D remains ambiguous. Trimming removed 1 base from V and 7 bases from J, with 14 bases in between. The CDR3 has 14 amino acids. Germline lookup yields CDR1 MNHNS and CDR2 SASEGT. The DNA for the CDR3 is TGTGCCAGCAGTGAAGGACTTCCGATTCTGGAGCAGTACTTC. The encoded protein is CASSEGLPILEQYF.

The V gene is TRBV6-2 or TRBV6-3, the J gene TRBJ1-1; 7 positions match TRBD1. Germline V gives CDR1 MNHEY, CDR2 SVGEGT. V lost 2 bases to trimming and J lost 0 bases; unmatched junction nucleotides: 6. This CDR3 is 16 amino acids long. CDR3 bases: TGTGCCAGCAGTTACCCGGGACAGACCATGAACACTGAAGCTTTCTTT. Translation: CASSYPGQTMNTEAFF.

CDR3 amino acids: CASSIGDRLAKNIQYF. The DNA for the CDR3 is TGTGCCAGTAGTATAGGGGACAGACTAGCCAAAAACATTCAGTACTTC. The V call is TRBV19, the J call TRBJ2-4; 7 bases line up with TRBD1. Germline V gene sequence: CDR1 LNHDA, CDR2 SQIVND (reference sequence). This CDR3 comprises 16 residues. Trimming at V came to 1 base and at J to 0 bases, leaving 3 bases not matched to a gene.

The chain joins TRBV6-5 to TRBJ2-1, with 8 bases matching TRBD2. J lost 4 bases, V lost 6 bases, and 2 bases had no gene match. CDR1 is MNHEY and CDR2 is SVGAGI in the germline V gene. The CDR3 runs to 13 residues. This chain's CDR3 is CASRLAAYNEQFF. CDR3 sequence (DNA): TGTGCCAGCAGACTAGCGGCGTACAATGAGCAGTTCTTC.

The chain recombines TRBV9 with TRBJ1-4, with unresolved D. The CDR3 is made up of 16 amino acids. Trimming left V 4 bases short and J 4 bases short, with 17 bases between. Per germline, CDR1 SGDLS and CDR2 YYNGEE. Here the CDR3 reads CASSPMGRTYNEKLFF. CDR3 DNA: TGTGCCAGCAGCCCAATGGGGAGAACTTATAATGAAAAACTGTTTTTT.

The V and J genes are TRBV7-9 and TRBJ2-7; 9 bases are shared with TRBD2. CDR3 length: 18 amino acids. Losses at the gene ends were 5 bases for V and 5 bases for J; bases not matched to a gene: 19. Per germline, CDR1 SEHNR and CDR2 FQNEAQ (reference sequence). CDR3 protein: CASSDPTASGLAFHEQYF. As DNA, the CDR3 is TGTGCCAGCAGCGACCCGACAGCGTCGGGACTAGCATTCCACGAGCAGTACTTC.

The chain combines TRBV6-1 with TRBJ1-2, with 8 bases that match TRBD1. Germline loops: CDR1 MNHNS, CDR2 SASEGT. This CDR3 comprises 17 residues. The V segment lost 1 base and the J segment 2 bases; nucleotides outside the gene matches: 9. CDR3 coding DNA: TGTGCCAGCAGTGAAGTCGACAGGGGCTCCTTAAACTATGGCTACACCTTC. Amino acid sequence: CASSEVDRGSLNYGYTF.

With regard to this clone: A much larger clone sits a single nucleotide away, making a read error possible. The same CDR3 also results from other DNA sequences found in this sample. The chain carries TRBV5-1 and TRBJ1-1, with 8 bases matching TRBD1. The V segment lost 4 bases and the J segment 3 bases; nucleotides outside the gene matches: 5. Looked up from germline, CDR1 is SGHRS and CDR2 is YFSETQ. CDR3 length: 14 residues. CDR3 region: CASSLTGADTEAFF. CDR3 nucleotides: TGCGCCAGCAGCCTGACAGGGGCGGACACTGAAGCTTTCTTT.

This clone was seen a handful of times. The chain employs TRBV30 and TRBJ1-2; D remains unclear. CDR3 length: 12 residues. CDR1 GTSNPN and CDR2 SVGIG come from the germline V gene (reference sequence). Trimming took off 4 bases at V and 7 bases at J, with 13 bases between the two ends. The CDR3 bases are TGTGCCTGGAACTGGCAGGCCGGTGGCTACACCTTC. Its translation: CAWNWQAGGYTF.

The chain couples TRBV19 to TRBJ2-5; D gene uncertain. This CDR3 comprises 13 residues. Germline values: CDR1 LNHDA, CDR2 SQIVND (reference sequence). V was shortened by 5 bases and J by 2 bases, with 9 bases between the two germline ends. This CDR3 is CASSSYYQETQYF. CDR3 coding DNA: TGTGCCAGTAGTTCTTACTATCAAGAGACCCAGTACTTC.

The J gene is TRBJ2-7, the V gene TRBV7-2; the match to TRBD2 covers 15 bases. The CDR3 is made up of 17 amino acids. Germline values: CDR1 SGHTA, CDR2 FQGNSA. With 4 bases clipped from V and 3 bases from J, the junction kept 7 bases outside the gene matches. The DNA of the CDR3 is TGTGCCAGCAGCTCCTCAGGACTAGCGGGGGGGCGCTACGAGCAGTACTTC. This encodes CASSSSGLAGGRYEQYF. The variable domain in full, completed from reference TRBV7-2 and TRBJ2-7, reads GAGVSQSPSNKVTEKGKDVELRCDPISGHTALYWYRQSLGQGLEFLIYFQGNSAPDKSGLPSDRFSAERTGGSVSTLTIQRTQQEDSAVYLCASSSSGLAGGRYEQYFGPGTRLTVT.

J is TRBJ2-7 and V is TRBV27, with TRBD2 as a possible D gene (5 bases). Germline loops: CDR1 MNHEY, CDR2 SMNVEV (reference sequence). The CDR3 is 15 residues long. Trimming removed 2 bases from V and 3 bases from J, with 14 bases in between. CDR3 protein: CASSLRGQRFYEQYF. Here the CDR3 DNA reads TGTGCCAGCAGTTTACGAGGGCAGCGGTTCTACGAGCAGTACTTC.

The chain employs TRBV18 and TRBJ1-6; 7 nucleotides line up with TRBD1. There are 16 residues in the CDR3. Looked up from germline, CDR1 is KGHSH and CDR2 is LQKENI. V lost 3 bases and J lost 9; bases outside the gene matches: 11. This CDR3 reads CASSPFTGDFSSPLHF. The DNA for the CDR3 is TGTGCCAGCTCACCCTTCACAGGGGACTTCAGTTCACCCCTCCACTTT.

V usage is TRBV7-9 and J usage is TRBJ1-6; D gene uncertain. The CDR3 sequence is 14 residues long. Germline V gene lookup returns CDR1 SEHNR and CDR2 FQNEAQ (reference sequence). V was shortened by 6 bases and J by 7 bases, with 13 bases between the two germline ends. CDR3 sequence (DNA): TGTGCCAGCAGGGCTCGAAGTTTAAATTCACCCCTCCACTTT. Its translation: CASRARSLNSPLHF.

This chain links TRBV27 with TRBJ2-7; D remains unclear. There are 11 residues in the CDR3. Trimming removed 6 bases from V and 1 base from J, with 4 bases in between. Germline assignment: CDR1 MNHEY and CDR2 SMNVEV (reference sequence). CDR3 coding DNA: TGTGCCAGCAGCCTTTCCTACGAGCAGTACTTC. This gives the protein CASSLSYEQYF.

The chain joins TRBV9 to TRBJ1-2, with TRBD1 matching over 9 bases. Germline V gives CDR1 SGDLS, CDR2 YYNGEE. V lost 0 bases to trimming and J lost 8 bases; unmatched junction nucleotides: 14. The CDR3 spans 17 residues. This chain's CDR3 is CASSVDERTGARGGYTF. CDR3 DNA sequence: TGTGCCAGCAGCGTAGACGAAAGGACAGGGGCAAGAGGGGGCTACACCTTC.

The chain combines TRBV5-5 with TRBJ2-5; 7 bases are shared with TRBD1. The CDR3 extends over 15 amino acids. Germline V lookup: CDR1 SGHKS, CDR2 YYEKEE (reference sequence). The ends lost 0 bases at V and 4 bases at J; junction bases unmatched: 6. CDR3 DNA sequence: TGTGCCAGCAGCTTGGTACAGGGGTCCGTAGAGACCCAGTACTTC. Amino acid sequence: CASSLVQGSVETQYF.